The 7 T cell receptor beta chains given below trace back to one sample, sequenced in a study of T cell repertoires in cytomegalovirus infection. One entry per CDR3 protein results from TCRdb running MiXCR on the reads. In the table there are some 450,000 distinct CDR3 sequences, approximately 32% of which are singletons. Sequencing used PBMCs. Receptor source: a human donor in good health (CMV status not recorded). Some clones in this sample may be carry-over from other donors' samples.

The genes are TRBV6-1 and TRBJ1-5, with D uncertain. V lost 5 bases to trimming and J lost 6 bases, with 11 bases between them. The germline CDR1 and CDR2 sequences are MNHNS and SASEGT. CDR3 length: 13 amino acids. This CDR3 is CASSPTRGQPQHF. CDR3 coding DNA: TGTGCCAGCAGTCCGACCCGGGGTCAGCCCCAGCATTTT.

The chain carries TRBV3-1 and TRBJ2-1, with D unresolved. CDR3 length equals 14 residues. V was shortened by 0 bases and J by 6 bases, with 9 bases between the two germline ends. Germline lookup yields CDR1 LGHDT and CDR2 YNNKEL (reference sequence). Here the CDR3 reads CASSQDPVGNEQFF. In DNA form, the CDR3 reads TGTGCCAGCAGCCAAGATCCGGTAGGCAATGAGCAGTTCTTC.

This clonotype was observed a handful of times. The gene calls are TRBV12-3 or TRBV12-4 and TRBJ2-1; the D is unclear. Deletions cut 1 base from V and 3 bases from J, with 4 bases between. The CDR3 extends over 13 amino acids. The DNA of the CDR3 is TGTGCCAGCAGTTTAGACAACTACAATGAGCAGTTCTTC. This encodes CASSLDNYNEQFF.

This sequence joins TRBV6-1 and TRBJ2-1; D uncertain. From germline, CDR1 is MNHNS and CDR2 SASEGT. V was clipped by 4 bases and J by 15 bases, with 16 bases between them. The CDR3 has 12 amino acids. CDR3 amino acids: CASSVFGPYWFF. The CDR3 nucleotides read TGTGCCAGCAGTGTGTTTGGCCCCTATTGGTTCTTC.

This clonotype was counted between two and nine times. The CDR3 reads CASSFRVNGYTF. The CDR3 nucleotides are TGTGCCAGTAGTTTCAGGGTTAATGGCTACACCTTC. This chain uses TRBV19 with TRBJ1-2; TRBD1 might be the D (5 bases). The CDR3 covers 12 residues. Germline lookup yields CDR1 LNHDA and CDR2 SQIVND (reference sequence). V was trimmed by 5 bases and J by 6 bases, leaving 10 bases between them.

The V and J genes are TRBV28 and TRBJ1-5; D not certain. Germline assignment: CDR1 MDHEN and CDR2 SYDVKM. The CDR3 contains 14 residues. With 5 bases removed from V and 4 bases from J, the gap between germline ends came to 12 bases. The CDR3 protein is CASSKGPENQPQHF. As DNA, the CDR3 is TGTGCCAGCAGTAAAGGGCCGGAGAATCAGCCCCAGCATTTT.

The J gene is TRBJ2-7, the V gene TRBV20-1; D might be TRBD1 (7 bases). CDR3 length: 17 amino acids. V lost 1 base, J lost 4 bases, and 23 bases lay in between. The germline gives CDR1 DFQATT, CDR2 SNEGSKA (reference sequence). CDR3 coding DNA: TGCAGTGCTAGAGGGAGCGGACAGGACAAAAGCGGGTACGAGCAGTACTTC. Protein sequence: CSARGSGQDKSGYEQYF.